This passage covers 13 T cell receptor beta chains from one sample sequenced in a study of blood T cell repertoires in COVID-19. Assay used: immunoSEQ multiplex PCR; TCRdb lists only in-frame clones, some missing. The sample includes over 100,000 clones, approximately 88% of them seen just once. Sample: peripheral blood. Every receptor here comes from a human donor in a cohort sampled during active COVID-19.

V and J are TRBV6-5 and TRBJ2-3; no definite D call. Per germline, CDR1 MNHEY and CDR2 SVGAGI. The CDR3 extends over 14 amino acids. V was cut by 7 bases and J by 4 bases, with 15 bases left in between. CDR3: CASTRSRRADTQYF. CDR3 DNA: TGTGCCAGCACACGGTCCCGTCGGGCAGATACGCAGTATTTT.

This clone was counted between two and nine times. V usage is TRBV19 and J usage is TRBJ2-6; D might be TRBD1 (6 bases). V was pared by 7 bases and J by 0 bases, with 13 bases between. The germline gives CDR1 LNHDA, CDR2 SQIVND (reference sequence). The CDR3 consists of 16 residues. The CDR3 DNA reads TGTGCCAGTAAACAGGGACCGAGCTCTGGGGCCAACGTCCTGACTTTC. It is translated as CASKQGPSSGANVLTF. The entire variable domain, with the rest obtained from reference TRBV19 and TRBJ2-6, is as follows: DGGITQSPKYLFRKEGQNVTLSCEQNLNHDAMYWYRQDPGQGLRLIYYSQIVNDFQKGDIAEGYSVSREKKESFPLTVTSAQKNPTAFYLCASKQGPSSGANVLTFGAGSRLTVL.

V usage is TRBV7-8 and J usage is TRBJ1-1; 7 bases are shared with TRBD1. The CDR3 length is 14 residues. Unmatched junction bases numbered 4, after V lost 5 bases and J lost 1 base. Per the germline V gene, CDR1 is SGHVS and CDR2 is FQNEAQ. CDR3 protein: CASSGGTANTEAFF. CDR3 nucleotides: TGTGCCAGCAGCGGAGGGACAGCGAACACTGAAGCTTTCTTT.

This sequence joins TRBV18 and TRBJ1-2; a possible D gene is TRBD1 (6 bases). The V gene lost 4 bases and the J gene lost 2 bases, with 14 bases spanning the gap. There are 15 residues in the CDR3. Germline loops: CDR1 KGHSH, CDR2 LQKENI. The DNA of the CDR3 is TGTGCCAGCTCACGTTCCCCCGGACAGAACTATGGCTACACCTTC. It translates to CASSRSPGQNYGYTF.

The genes are TRBV10-3 and TRBJ2-7; 8 positions match TRBD1. The V segment lost 10 bases and the J segment 1 base; nucleotides outside the gene matches: 6. CDR1 ENHRY and CDR2 SYGVKD come from the germline V gene. The CDR3 totals 13 residues. CDR3 residues: CATARDRSYEQYF. In DNA form, the CDR3 reads TGTGCCACCGCCCGGGACAGGTCCTACGAGCAGTACTTC.

The V and J genes are TRBV6-2 or TRBV6-3 and TRBJ2-7; TRBD1 matches 9 bases. Germline trimming cut 0 bases from V and 5 bases from J; bases unmatched to any gene: 5. Germline V lookup: CDR1 MNHEY, CDR2 SVGEGT. There are 15 residues in the CDR3. The CDR3 coding sequence is TGTGCCAGCAGTTACTCCGGGACAGGGTACAACGAGCAGTACTTC. Residues: CASSYSGTGYNEQYF.

CDR3 loop: CASTRGPRAYEQYF. In DNA form, the CDR3 reads TGTGCCAGCACCCGCGGGCCTCGGGCCTACGAGCAGTACTTC. The rearrangement uses TRBV6-4 and TRBJ2-7, with D maybe TRBD2 (5 bases). The germline V gene has CDR1 MRHNA and CDR2 SNTAGT. This CDR3 contains 14 residues. Trimming cost V 7 bases and J 2 bases, with 15 bases left between them.

The rearrangement uses TRBV4-2 and TRBJ1-1; TRBD1 matches 7 bases. Losses at the gene ends were 4 bases for V and 11 bases for J; bases not matched to a gene: 13. CDR3 length: 14 residues. Germline loops: CDR1 LGHNA, CDR2 YNFKEQ. For the CDR3, the DNA is TGTGCCAGCAGCCGAACCGGGACAGCAGGTTTCGCTTTCTTT. Protein product: CASSRTGTAGFAFF.

The rearrangement links TRBV5-1 to TRBJ1-1; D gene ambiguous. Germline lookup yields CDR1 SGHRS and CDR2 YFSETQ. V lost 6 bases to trimming and J lost 4 bases, with 16 bases between them. The CDR3 sequence is 14 residues long. This CDR3 is CASMSLGGVTEAFF. DNA for the CDR3: TGCGCCAGCATGAGCCTGGGAGGTGTCACTGAAGCTTTCTTT.

The chain joins TRBV4-2 to TRBJ1-2; D not resolved. Per germline, CDR1 LGHNA and CDR2 YNFKEQ. V was trimmed by 1 base and J by 1 base, leaving 7 bases between them. This CDR3 is 14 amino acids long. The CDR3 DNA follows: TGTGCCAGCAGCCAAGTAGGGAGTAACTATGGCTACACCTTC. This codes for CASSQVGSNYGYTF.

This chain uses TRBV4-3 with TRBJ2-7, with a tentative D call TRBD2 (6 bases). Germline CDR1 and CDR2: LGHNA and YSLEER. The CDR3 extends over 16 amino acids. With 0 bases removed from V and 2 bases from J, the gap between germline ends came to 14 bases. CDR3 in amino acids: CASSQDRVGLTYEQYF. The CDR3, as DNA: TGCGCCAGCAGCCAAGATCGGGTGGGACTCACCTACGAGCAGTACTTC.

The genes are TRBV18 and TRBJ2-7; 9 bases are shared with TRBD1. There are 14 residues in the CDR3. Germline V gives CDR1 KGHSH, CDR2 LQKENI. The J segment lost 6 bases and the V segment lost 3 bases, leaving 6 bases of the junction unmatched. This CDR3 is CASSPTGQGSEQYF. The CDR3 nucleotides read TGTGCCAGCTCACCGACGGGACAGGGCTCCGAGCAGTACTTC.

CDR3 bases: TGTGCCAGCAGCTTGGGACAGCAGCCGTCTGGAAACACCATATATTTT. It yields the protein CASSLGQQPSGNTIYF. The V gene is TRBV5-4, the J gene TRBJ1-3; a weak D match, TRBD1 (5 bases). There are 16 residues in the CDR3. V lost 0 bases and J 1 base, leaving 11 bases between the germline ends. From germline, CDR1 is SGHNT and CDR2 YYREEE (reference sequence).